This T cell receptor beta chain emerged from a study of cytomegalovirus exposure and HLA in healthy donors. Across the study: A prior study identified over 100 million unique TCR beta sequences from about 200 million T cells. Among the 370 or so donors who were genotyped, roughly 85% fell in the genetic ancestry cluster that is associated with self-reported Caucasian donors. Study-level results: In a later analysis, most CMV-associated TCR beta chains appeared HLA-restricted.

The PCR was carried out with 60 Vbeta primers and 13 Jbeta primers. Assay: immunoSEQ multiplex PCR; the TCRdb copy retains only in-frame clones and omits some. The sample records about 150,000 clones, around 83% being singletons. Concerning this clone itself: Its antigen is not known.

Germline assignment: CDR1 DFQATT and CDR2 SNEGSKA (reference sequence). The CDR3 is made up of 11 amino acids. Trimming took off 7 bases at V and 8 bases at J, with 14 bases between the two ends. This clonotype was sampled from a young man in good health and CMV-seropositive. The specimen was PBMCs. The V and J genes are TRBV20-1 and TRBJ1-2; D uncertain. The CDR3 coding sequence is TGCAGTGGTCGGTCTCCGGGGGGCTACACCTTC. This encodes CSGRSPGGYTF.